This T cell receptor (beta chain) was documented in a study of beta chain features in type 1 diabetes. Study outcomes and limitations: For cells with high TCR expression, cDNA sequencing could yield over-representation. The study found moderately but significantly shorter TCRB CDR3s in all four CD4+ subsets of Type 1 diabetes patients.

The CDR3 extends over 17 amino acids. J gave up 2 bases and V 1 base, and 3 bases lay outside the gene matches. Germline V lookup: CDR1 LGHNA, CDR2 YNFKEQ. For this clone: Its antigen is undetermined.

Every isolated RNA sample was fully reverse transcribed, so sequencing captured expressed TCRB transcripts. Measured with immunoSEQ multiplex PCR; TCRdb has only the in-frame clones, and not every one. The data hold just under 150,000 clones, with more than 9% observed a single time. Sequenced sample: naive CD4+ T cells from blood. The TCR sequence derives from a man aged 18 to 35 in good health. J is TRBJ2-3 and V is TRBV4-2; TRBD2 aligns across 13 bases. CDR3 sequence: CASSQGLAGGLTDTQYF. The CDR3 nucleotides read TGTGCCAGCAGCCAAGGACTAGCGGGGGGACTCACAGATACGCAGTATTTT.